These T cell receptor beta chains were read from a single sample in a study of blood T cell repertoires in COVID-19. Libraries were prepared by immunoSEQ multiplex PCR; TCRdb keeps only in-frame clonotypes and omits some of them. The table has about 160,000 clones, roughly 80% seen once; the top ten hold roughly 8%. Sequencing was performed on peripheral blood. These receptors were obtained from a man between 60 and 75 years old with acute or convalescent COVID-19. Both conserved end residues are part of each CDR3. A D gene is named only where the DNA matches it firmly. Part of the rows lack a size; the others show once, few, many or a class for expanded clones.

cdr3_length	d_call	v_call	j_call	clone_size	cdr3_aa	cdr3_nt
15	TRBD2	TRBV28	TRBJ2-1	.	CASSSASGGKDEQFF	TGTGCCAGCAGTTCCGCTAGCGGGGGAAAGGATGAGCAGTTCTTC
11	TRBD1	TRBV6-5	TRBJ1-3	once	CASNSQGTIYF	TGTGCCAGCAACTCACAGGGGACCATATATTTT
19	TRBD1	TRBV6-2/TRBV6-3	TRBJ2-6	.	CASSYSPAGGKGGANVLTF	TGTGCCAGCAGTTACTCGCCTGCAGGGGGCAAAGGTGGGGCCAACGTCCTGACTTTC
13	.	TRBV15	TRBJ2-7	.	CATSRDLIGEQYF	TGTGCCACCAGCAGAGATCTCATCGGCGAGCAGTACTTC
13	TRBD2	TRBV2	TRBJ2-1	.	CASSAGDYNEQFF	TGTGCCAGCAGCGCGGGGGACTACAATGAGCAGTTCTTC
15	.	TRBV21-1	TRBJ2-2	.	CASSLNPSCAGELFF	TGTGCCAGCAGCTTGAATCCCTCGTGCGCCGGGGAGCTGTTTTTT
15	TRBD2	TRBV2	TRBJ2-5	.	CASSGTSGGLETQYF	TGTGCCAGCAGTGGGACTAGCGGGGGGCTCGAGACCCAGTACTTC
14	TRBD1	TRBV28	TRBJ2-7	.	CASRPQGAAYEQYF	TGTGCCAGCAGACCCCAGGGGGCTGCCTACGAGCAGTACTTC
14	.	TRBV5-4	TRBJ1-3	.	CASSLAYSGNTIYF	TGTGCCAGCAGCTTGGCTTACTCTGGAAACACCATATATTTT
15	TRBD1	TRBV6-5	TRBJ2-5	once	CASSYTRQGWETQYF	TGTGCCAGCAGTTACACCCGACAGGGTTGGGAGACCCAGTACTTC
14	TRBD2	TRBV19	TRBJ2-2	.	CASEGGGAAGELFF	TGTGCCAGCGAAGGCGGGGGGGCCGCCGGGGAGCTGTTTTTT
17	TRBD2	TRBV6-1	TRBJ2-5	.	CASSGPGLAGGRETQYF	TGTGCCAGCAGTGGACCGGGACTAGCGGGGGGGAGGGAGACCCAGTACTTC
18	.	TRBV28	TRBJ1-4	many	CASSPRAGKEGIGEKLFF	TGTGCCAGCAGCCCTCGGGCAGGGAAGGAAGGGATCGGTGAAAAACTGTTTTTT
14	.	TRBV6-1	TRBJ2-5	.	CASSENPGGETQYF	TGTGCCAGCAGTGAAAACCCTGGAGGGGAGACCCAGTACTTC
16	TRBD1	TRBV7-8	TRBJ2-1	.	CASRQGALSSYNEQFF	TGTGCCAGCAGACAGGGGGCCTTGAGCTCCTACAATGAGCAGTTCTTC
13	.	TRBV7-9	TRBJ1-2	many	CASGVGTNYGYTF	TGTGCCAGCGGGGTCGGGACAAACTATGGCTACACCTTC
17	.	TRBV4-2	TRBJ2-2	.	CASSQEPGGSNTGELFF	TGTGCCAGCAGCCAAGAGCCCGGGGGTTCGAACACCGGGGAGCTGTTTTTT
17	.	TRBV12-5	TRBJ2-1	.	CASGPLGGSPTYNEQFF	TGTGCTAGTGGTCCTCTCGGAGGTTCCCCCACCTACAATGAGCAGTTCTTC
15	TRBD2	TRBV9	TRBJ2-1	.	CASSVFSGTYNEQFF	TGTGCCAGCAGCGTATTTAGCGGGACTTACAATGAGCAGTTCTTC
12	.	TRBV3-1/TRBV3-2	TRBJ1-2	.	CASSQYSYGYTF	TGTGCCAGCAGCCAATACAGCTATGGCTACACCTTC
15	TRBD1	TRBV5-6	TRBJ1-1	.	CASSSMTGVLAEAFF	TGTGCCAGCAGCTCGATGACAGGGGTGTTGGCTGAAGCTTTCTTT
13	TRBD1	TRBV5-4	TRBJ2-7	.	CASSWDRGYEQYF	TGTGCCAGCAGTTGGGACAGGGGTTACGAGCAGTACTTC
15	TRBD1	TRBV30	TRBJ2-1	once	CAWSPGQGYGNEQFF	TGTGCCTGGAGTCCGGGACAGGGGTACGGCAATGAGCAGTTCTTC
13	.	TRBV5-1	TRBJ2-7	.	CASSPLDSYEQYF	TGCGCCAGCAGCCCCTTAGACTCCTACGAGCAGTACTTC
15	TRBD1	TRBV6-5	TRBJ1-2	.	CASTQGTGSGYGYTF	TGTGCCAGCACCCAAGGGACAGGGAGTGGCTATGGCTACACCTTC
18	TRBD1	TRBV9	TRBJ2-6	.	CASSVGTASGSGANVLTF	TGTGCCAGCAGCGTGGGGACAGCCTCAGGCTCTGGGGCCAACGTCCTGACTTTC
17	.	TRBV6-1	TRBJ1-3	.	CASSALMTASSGNTIYF	TGTGCCAGCAGTGCCCTCATGACAGCCTCCTCTGGAAACACCATATATTTT
19	TRBD2	TRBV7-3	TRBJ2-3	.	CASSLKGTSRTASTDTQYF	TGTGCCAGCAGCTTAAAGGGGACTAGCCGAACAGCTAGCACAGATACGCAGTATTTT
17	TRBD2	TRBV27	TRBJ2-1	.	CASSPLTSGGSYNEQFF	TGTGCCAGCAGTCCACTGACTAGCGGGGGATCCTACAATGAGCAGTTCTTC